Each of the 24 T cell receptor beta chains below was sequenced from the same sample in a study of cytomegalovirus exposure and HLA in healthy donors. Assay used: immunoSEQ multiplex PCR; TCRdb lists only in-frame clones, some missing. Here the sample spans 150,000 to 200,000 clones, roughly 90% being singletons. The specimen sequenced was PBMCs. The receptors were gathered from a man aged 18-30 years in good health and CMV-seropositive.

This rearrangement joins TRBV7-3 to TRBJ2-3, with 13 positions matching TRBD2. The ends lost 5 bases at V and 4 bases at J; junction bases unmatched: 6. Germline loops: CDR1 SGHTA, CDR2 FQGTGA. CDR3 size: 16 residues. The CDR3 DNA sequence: TGTGCCAGCAGCACGGGACTAGCGGGAATGGCAGATACGCAGTATTTT. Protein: CASSTGLAGMADTQYF.

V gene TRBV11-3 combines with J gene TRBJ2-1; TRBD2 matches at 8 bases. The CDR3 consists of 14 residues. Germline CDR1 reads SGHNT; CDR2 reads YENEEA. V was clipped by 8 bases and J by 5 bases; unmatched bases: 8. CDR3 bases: TGTGCCAGCCGCCAGGCGGGAGGTCACAATGAGCAGTTCTTC. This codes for CASRQAGGHNEQFF.

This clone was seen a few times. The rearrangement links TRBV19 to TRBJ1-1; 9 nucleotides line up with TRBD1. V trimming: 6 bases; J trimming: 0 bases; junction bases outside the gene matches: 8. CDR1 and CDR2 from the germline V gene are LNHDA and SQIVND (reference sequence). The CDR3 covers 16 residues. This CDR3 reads CASRGDRAALNTEAFF. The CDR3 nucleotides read TGTGCCAGTAGGGGGGACAGGGCGGCATTGAACACTGAAGCTTTCTTT.

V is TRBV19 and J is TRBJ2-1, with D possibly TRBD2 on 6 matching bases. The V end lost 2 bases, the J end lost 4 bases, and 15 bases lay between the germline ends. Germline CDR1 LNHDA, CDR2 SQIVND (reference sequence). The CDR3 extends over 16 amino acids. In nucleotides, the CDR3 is TGTGCCAGTAGTATACTAGCGTCCGAACCTTACAATGAGCAGTTCTTC. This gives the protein CASSILASEPYNEQFF. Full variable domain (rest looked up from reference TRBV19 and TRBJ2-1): DGGITQSPKYLFRKEGQNVTLSCEQNLNHDAMYWYRQDPGQGLRLIYYSQIVNDFQKGDIAEGYSVSREKKESFPLTVTSAQKNPTAFYLCASSILASEPYNEQFFGPGTRLTVL.

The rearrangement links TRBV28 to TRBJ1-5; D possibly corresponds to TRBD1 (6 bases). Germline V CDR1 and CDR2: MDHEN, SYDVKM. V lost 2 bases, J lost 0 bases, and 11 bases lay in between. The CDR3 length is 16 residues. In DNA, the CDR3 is TGTGCCAGCAGTTTAAGGGGGATTTATAGCAATCAGCCCCAGCATTTT. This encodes CASSLRGIYSNQPQHF. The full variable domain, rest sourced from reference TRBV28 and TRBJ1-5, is DVKVTQSSRYLVKRTGEKVFLECVQDMDHENMFWYRQDPGLGLRLIYFSYDVKMKEKGDIPEGYSVSREKKERFSLILESASTNQTSMYLCASSLRGIYSNQPQHFGDGTRLSIL.

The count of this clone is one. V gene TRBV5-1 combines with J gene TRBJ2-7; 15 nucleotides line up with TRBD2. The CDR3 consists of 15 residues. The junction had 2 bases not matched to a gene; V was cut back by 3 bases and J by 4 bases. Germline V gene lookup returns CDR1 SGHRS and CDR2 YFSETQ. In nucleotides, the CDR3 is TGCGCCAGCAGCTACGGGACTAGCGGGAGGTACGAGCAGTACTTC. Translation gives CASSYGTSGRYEQYF.

CDR3 sequence (DNA): TGTGCCAGCAGCTTAAGCGGGCCAAACTACGAGCAGTACTTC. It specifies CASSLSGPNYEQYF. This chain links TRBV7-3 with TRBJ2-7; the D gene is possibly TRBD2 (5 bases). CDR3 length: 14 residues. Germline V gene data show CDR1 as SGHTA and CDR2 as FQGTGA. Trimming took off 1 base at V and 3 bases at J, with 10 bases between the two ends.

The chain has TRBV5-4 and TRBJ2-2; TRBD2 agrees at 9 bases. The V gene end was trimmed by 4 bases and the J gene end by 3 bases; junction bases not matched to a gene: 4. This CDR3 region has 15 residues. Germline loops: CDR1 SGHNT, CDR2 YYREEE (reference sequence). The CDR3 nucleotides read TGTGCCAGCAGCACCGGGACTAGCTACACCGGGGAGCTGTTTTTT. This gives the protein CASSTGTSYTGELFF. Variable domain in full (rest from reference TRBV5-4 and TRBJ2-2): ETGVTQSPTHLIKTRGQQVTLRCSSQSGHNTVSWYQQALGQGPQFIFQYYREEENGRGNFPPRFSGLQFPNYSSELNVNALELDDSALYLCASSTGTSYTGELFFGEGSRLTVL.

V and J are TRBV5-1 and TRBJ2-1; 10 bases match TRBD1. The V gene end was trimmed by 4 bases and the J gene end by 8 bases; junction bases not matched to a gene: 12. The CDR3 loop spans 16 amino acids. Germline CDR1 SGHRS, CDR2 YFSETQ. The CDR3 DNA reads TGCGCCAGCAGCCGGGCCCGGGACAGGGGAGTGGATGAGCAGTTCTTC. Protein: CASSRARDRGVDEQFF.

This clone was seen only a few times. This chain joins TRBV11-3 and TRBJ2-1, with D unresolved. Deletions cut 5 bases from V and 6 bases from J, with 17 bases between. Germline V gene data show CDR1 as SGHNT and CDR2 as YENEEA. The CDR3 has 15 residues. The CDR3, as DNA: TGTGCCAGCAGCGCGGCCGTCTCGCGAATCAATGAGCAGTTCTTC. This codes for CASSAAVSRINEQFF. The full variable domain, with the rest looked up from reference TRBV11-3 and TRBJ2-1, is EAGVVQSPRYKIIEKKQPVAFWCNPISGHNTLYWYLQNLGQGPELLIRYENEEAVDDSQLPKDRFSAERLKGVDSTLKIQPAELGDSAVYLCASSAAVSRINEQFFGPGTRLTVL.

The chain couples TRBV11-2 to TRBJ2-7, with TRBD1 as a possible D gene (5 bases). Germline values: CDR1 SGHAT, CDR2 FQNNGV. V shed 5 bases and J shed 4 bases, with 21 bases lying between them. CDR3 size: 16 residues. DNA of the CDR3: TGTGCCAGCAGCGGGGTCAGGGTGAAGGGCCCTTACGAGCAGTACTTC. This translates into CASSGVRVKGPYEQYF.

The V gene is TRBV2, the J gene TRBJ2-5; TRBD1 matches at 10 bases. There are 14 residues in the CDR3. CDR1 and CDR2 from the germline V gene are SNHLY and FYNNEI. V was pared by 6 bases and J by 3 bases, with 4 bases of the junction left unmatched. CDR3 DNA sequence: TGTGCCAGCAGCACCGGGACAGGGGAAGAGACCCAGTACTTC. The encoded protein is CASSTGTGEETQYF.

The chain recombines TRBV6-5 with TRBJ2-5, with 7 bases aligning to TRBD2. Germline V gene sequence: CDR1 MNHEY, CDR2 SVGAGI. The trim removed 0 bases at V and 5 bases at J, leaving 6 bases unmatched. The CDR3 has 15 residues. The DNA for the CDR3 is TGTGCCAGCAGTTACTCGTCCGGGGGGTGGGAGACCCAGTACTTC. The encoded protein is CASSYSSGGWETQYF.

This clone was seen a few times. For the CDR3, the DNA is TGCAGCGTTGAAACGGGGAGTCACACTGAAGCTTTCTTT. Protein: CSVETGSHTEAFF. The chain has TRBV29-1 and TRBJ1-1; D is uncertain. V was pared by 2 bases and J by 3 bases, with 10 bases between. The germline V gene has CDR1 SQVTM and CDR2 ANQGSEA. This CDR3 has 13 residues.

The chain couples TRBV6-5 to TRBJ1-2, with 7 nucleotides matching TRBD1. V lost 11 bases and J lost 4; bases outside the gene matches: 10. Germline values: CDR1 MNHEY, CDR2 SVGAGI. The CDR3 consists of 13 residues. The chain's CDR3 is CAAGQEGFYGYTF. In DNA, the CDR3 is TGTGCCGCCGGACAGGAAGGATTCTATGGCTACACCTTC.

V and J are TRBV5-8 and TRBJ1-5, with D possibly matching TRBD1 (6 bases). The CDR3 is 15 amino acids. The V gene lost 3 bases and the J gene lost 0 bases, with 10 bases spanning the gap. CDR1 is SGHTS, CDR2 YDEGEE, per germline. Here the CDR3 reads CASSSTGYSNQPQHF. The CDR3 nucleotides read TGTGCCAGCAGCTCCACAGGGTATAGCAATCAGCCCCAGCATTTT.

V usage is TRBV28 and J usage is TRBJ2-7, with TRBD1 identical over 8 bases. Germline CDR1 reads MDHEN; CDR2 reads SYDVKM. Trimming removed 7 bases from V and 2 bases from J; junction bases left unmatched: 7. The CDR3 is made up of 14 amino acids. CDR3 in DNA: TGTGCCAGCAAAGGACAGGGATTAACCTACGAGCAGTACTTC. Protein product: CASKGQGLTYEQYF.

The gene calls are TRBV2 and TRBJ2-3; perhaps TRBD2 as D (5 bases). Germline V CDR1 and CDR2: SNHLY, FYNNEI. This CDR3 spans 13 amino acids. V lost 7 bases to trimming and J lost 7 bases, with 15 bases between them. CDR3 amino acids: CASKASFGNTQYF. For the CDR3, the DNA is TGTGCCAGCAAAGCTAGCTTTGGAAATACGCAGTATTTT.

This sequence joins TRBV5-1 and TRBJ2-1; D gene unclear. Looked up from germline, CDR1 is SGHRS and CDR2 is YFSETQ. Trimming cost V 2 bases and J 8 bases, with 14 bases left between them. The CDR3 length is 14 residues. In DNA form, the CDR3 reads TGCGCCAGCAGCTTTAGCCGTATACTGCATGAGCAGTTCTTC. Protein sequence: CASSFSRILHEQFF.

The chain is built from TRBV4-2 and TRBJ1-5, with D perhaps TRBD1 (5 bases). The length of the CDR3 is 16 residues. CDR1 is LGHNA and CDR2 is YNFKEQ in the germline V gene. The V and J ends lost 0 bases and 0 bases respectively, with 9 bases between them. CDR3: CASSQEPGDSNQPQHF. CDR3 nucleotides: TGTGCCAGCAGCCAAGAACCGGGGGATAGCAATCAGCCCCAGCATTTT.

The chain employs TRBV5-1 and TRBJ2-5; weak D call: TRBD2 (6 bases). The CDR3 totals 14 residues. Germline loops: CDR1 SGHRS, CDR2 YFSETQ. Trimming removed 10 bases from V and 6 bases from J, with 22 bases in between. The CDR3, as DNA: TGCGCCTGTTCCCTGGACGGGGGATTTAAGACCCAGTACTTC. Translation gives CACSLDGGFKTQYF. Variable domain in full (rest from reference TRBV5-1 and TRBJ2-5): KAGVTQTPRYLIKTRGQQVTLSCSPISGHRSVSWYQQTPGQGLQFLFEYFSETQRNKGNFPGRFSGRQFSNSRSEMNVSTLELGDSALYLCACSLDGGFKTQYFGPGTRLLVL.

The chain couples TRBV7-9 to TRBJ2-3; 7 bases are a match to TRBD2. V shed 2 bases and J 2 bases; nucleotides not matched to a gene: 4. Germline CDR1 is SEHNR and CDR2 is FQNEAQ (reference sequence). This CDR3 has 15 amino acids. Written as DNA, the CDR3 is TGTGCCAGCAGCTTAACTAGCGACAACACAGATACGCAGTATTTT. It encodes CASSLTSDNTDTQYF.

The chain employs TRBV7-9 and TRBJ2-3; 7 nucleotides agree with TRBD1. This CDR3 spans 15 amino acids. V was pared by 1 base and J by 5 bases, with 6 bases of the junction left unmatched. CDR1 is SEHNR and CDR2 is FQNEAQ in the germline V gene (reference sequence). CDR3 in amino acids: CASSLGQGPGDTQYF. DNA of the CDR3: TGTGCCAGCAGCTTAGGACAGGGACCGGGAGATACGCAGTATTTT.

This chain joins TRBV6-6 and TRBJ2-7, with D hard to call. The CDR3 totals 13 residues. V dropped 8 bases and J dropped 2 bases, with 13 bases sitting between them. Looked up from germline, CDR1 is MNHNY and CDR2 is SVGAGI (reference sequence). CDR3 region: CASSFSNTYEQYF. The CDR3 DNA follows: TGTGCCAGCTCCTTTTCCAACACCTACGAGCAGTACTTC.